The 8 T cell receptor beta chains presented below share a single source sample, sequenced in a study of cytomegalovirus exposure and HLA in healthy donors. This PCR relied on a set of 60 Vbeta primers and 13 Jbeta primers. Method: immunoSEQ multiplex PCR; TCRdb's copy keeps in-frame clones and lacks some. Counted here are some 140,000 clones, about 70% occurring once; the ten biggest clones make up around 2.5%. The sample was PBMCs. These receptors were taken from a woman between 40 and 50 years old in good health and CMV-seronegative.

V and J are TRBV9 and TRBJ2-7, with 8 positions matching TRBD2. With 4 bases clipped from V and 6 bases from J, the junction kept 6 bases outside the gene matches. This CDR3 has 13 residues. Germline V gene sequence: CDR1 SGDLS, CDR2 YYNGEE. The CDR3 spells CASSLLGGGEQYF. The CDR3, as DNA: TGTGCCAGCAGCCTTCTCGGGGGGGGCGAGCAGTACTTC. The full variable domain, its missing parts supplied by reference TRBV9 and TRBJ2-7, is DSGVTQTPKHLITATGQRVTLRCSPRSGDLSVYWYQQSLDQGLQFLIQYYNGEERAKGNILERFSAQQFPDLHSELNLSSLELGDSALYFCASSLLGGGEQYFGPGTRLTVT.

The V gene is TRBV7-2, the J gene TRBJ2-2; 8 bases agree with TRBD2. Germline loops: CDR1 SGHTA, CDR2 FQGNSA. This CDR3 contains 15 residues. V shed 5 bases and J 3 bases; nucleotides not matched to a gene: 5. CDR3 nucleotides: TGTGCCAGCAGCCTAGGGCGGGGGGACACCGGGGAGCTGTTTTTT. Its protein is CASSLGRGDTGELFF.

The chain has TRBV27 and TRBJ2-7; 8 nucleotides align to TRBD2. Germline V gives CDR1 MNHEY, CDR2 SMNVEV (reference sequence). The CDR3 loop spans 19 amino acids. The J segment lost 7 bases and the V segment lost 2 bases, leaving 22 bases of the junction unmatched. The CDR3 DNA sequence: TGTGCCAGCAGTTTACTCCCCTCTCGGGCGGGGGGCCCCCCATCGGAGCAGTACTTC. Residues: CASSLLPSRAGGPPSEQYF.

This clone was recorded a few times. The chain uses TRBV7-9 and TRBJ1-1; 10 nucleotides match TRBD1. The germline V gene encodes CDR1 SEHNR and CDR2 FQNEAQ (reference sequence). This CDR3 contains 14 residues. Unmatched junction bases numbered 7, after V lost 7 bases and J lost 5 bases. Here the CDR3 reads CASITDRGRTEAFF. In nucleotides, the CDR3 is TGTGCCAGCATCACGGACAGGGGGAGGACTGAAGCTTTCTTT.

This clone was seen a few times. The gene calls are TRBV27 and TRBJ1-1, with 10 bases identical to TRBD1. Trimming at V came to 4 bases and at J to 1 base, leaving 9 bases not matched to a gene. The germline V gene has CDR1 MNHEY and CDR2 SMNVEV (reference sequence). This CDR3 has 17 residues. CDR3 loop: CASSSPGTGARNTEAFF. Here the CDR3 DNA reads TGTGCCAGCAGTTCGCCCGGGACAGGGGCAAGGAACACTGAAGCTTTCTTT.

This chain connects TRBV30 to TRBJ1-1; TRBD1 agrees at 10 bases. The length of the CDR3 is 15 residues. From germline, CDR1 is GTSNPN and CDR2 SVGIG (reference sequence). Trimming removed 3 bases from V and 1 base from J; junction bases left unmatched: 5. CDR3 sequence reads: CAWSPRTGGNTEAFF. The CDR3 DNA sequence: TGTGCCTGGAGCCCGCGGACAGGGGGGAACACTGAAGCTTTCTTT.

This clone has more than one count but fewer than ten. The rearrangement uses TRBV10-3 and TRBJ2-3; TRBD2 is a possible D gene (6 bases). Germline CDR1 and CDR2: ENHRY and SYGVKD. Trimming removed 2 bases from V and 10 bases from J, with 10 bases in between. This CDR3 is built from 12 residues. This chain's CDR3 is CAISEGRMAQYF. For the CDR3, the DNA is TGTGCCATCAGTGAGGGGAGGATGGCGCAGTATTTT.

The genes are TRBV5-1 and TRBJ1-5; D is undetermined. The germline CDR1 and CDR2 sequences are SGHRS and YFSETQ. The CDR3 has 16 amino acids. V was pared by 3 bases and J by 0 bases, with 13 bases between. CDR3 sequence reads: CASSYSQSYSNQPQHF. CDR3 DNA: TGCGCCAGCAGCTACTCCCAAAGTTATAGCAATCAGCCCCAGCATTTT.